This entry features one TCR beta chain sequence. How the authors handled the data: Amplification with reference gene primers provided the estimates of nucleated cell counts. Clones were read by immunoSEQ multiplex PCR, and TCRdb kept only the in-frame ones, dropping some. The V and J calls and clone size come from that table; D and trimming were worked out from the DNA. The sample lists some 140,000 clones, more than 80% occurring once. This sample is drawn from a study of blood T cell repertoires in COVID-19. Study-level information: The origin of the acute and convalescent COVID-19 samples was the United States, Italy and Spain. T cells, B-cell-depleted T cells, or PBMCs supplied cDNA or gDNA.

Germline CDR1 reads MNHEY; CDR2 reads SVGAGI. This CDR3 is built from 16 residues. Trimming took 3 bases from V and 7 from J; bases not matched to a gene: 14. The source material was peripheral blood. The origin of this receptor is a human donor in a cohort sampled during active COVID-19. The chain has TRBV6-5 and TRBJ2-7, with TRBD1 identical over 8 bases. CDR3 nucleotide sequence: TGTGCCAGCAGTTATGTACCGGGACAGGAGGCTGGGGAGCAGTACTTC. It specifies CASSYVPGQEAGEQYF.